These 18 T cell receptor beta chains were all obtained from the same sample, sequenced in a study of regulatory T cells in long-lasting Graves disease. Building the TCR beta libraries relied on iRepertoire HTBI primers, and CDR3 regions underwent Arm-PCR. Using its own MiXCR run on the multiplex PCR reads, TCRdb lists one record per CDR3 protein. This sample has about 430,000 distinct CDR3 sequences; about 15% occur once, and the top ten carry approximately 7.8%. Time point in this sample: newly diagnosed GD, antithyroid drugs for less than 3 months. Extracted RNA from PBMCs served as the source of the TCR library. This sample was also put to use in a study of T cells in Graves' hyperthyroidism and ophthalmopathy.

The specimen comprised peripheral blood mononuclear cells (PBMCs), sampled at new diagnosis, from a patient treated with antithyroid drugs. The receptors were sampled from a woman between 40 and 55 years old with Graves disease.

The chain recombines TRBV4-1 with TRBJ2-3; 14 bases are a match to TRBD2. The V gene end was trimmed by 7 bases and the J gene end by 3 bases; junction bases not matched to a gene: 12. Germline CDR1 is MGHRA and CDR2 is YSYEKL. The CDR3 spans 18 residues. This chain's CDR3 is CASTARGTSGGGTDTQYF. The CDR3 bases are TGCGCCAGCACCGCACGGGGGACTAGCGGGGGAGGGACAGATACGCAGTATTTT.

This clonotype was seen at least ten times. The chain links TRBV14 to TRBJ2-7; TRBD2 agrees at 10 bases. This CDR3 spans 20 amino acids. From germline, CDR1 is SGHDN and CDR2 FVKESK. The V segment lost 2 bases and the J segment 5 bases; nucleotides outside the gene matches: 21. CDR3 in DNA: TGTGCCAGCAGCCAACCCCTTGGTGCAGGTCCTAGCGGGAGTAGCGACGAGCAGTACTTC. Protein sequence: CASSQPLGAGPSGSSDEQYF.

This clonotype was found many times. V is TRBV27 and J is TRBJ1-2; 11 positions agree with TRBD1. The CDR3 is made up of 14 amino acids. V lost 5 bases, J lost 7 bases, and 6 bases stayed unmatched. The V gene's germline CDR1 is MNHEY and CDR2 SMNVEV (reference sequence). The CDR3 loop is CASSPGQGEFGYTF. DNA of the CDR3: TGTGCCAGCAGTCCGGGACAGGGGGAATTTGGCTACACCTTC.

This clonotype appeared a few times. The V and J genes are TRBV28 and TRBJ2-7; D tentatively fits TRBD1 or TRBD2 (7 bases each). The length of the CDR3 is 16 residues. Germline loops: CDR1 MDHEN, CDR2 SYDVKM. V was cut by 4 bases and J by 3 bases, with 19 bases left in between. The CDR3 reads CASSYSTGEGVYEQYF. CDR3 bases: TGTGCCAGCAGTTACTCAACAGGGGAGGGAGTCTACGAGCAGTACTTC.

V is TRBV20-1 and J is TRBJ1-1; D ambiguous. Germline assignment: CDR1 DFQATT and CDR2 SNEGSKA (reference sequence). V lost 0 bases and J 5 bases, leaving 13 bases between the germline ends. The length of the CDR3 is 14 residues. The CDR3 coding sequence is TGCAGTGCTAGAGATCGGATAATGCGAACTGAAGCTTTCTTT. Translated, it gives CSARDRIMRTEAFF.

At least ten counts were recorded for this clonotype. The chain combines TRBV7-9 with TRBJ2-5, with TRBD2 matching 8 bases. The length of the CDR3 is 14 residues. V lost 3 bases to trimming and J lost 5 bases; unmatched junction nucleotides: 5. Germline lookup yields CDR1 SEHNR and CDR2 FQNEAQ (reference sequence). The chain's CDR3 is CASSFSTSAETQYF. The CDR3 region has the DNA TGTGCCAGCAGCTTTTCGACTAGCGCGGAGACCCAGTACTTC.

Ten or more counts support this clonotype. The V gene is TRBV7-9, the J gene TRBJ2-5; the D gene is possibly TRBD2 (5 bases). The CDR3 is 14 amino acids. The germline V and J ends were trimmed by 7 bases and 4 bases, with 16 bases remaining between them. Germline V lookup: CDR1 SEHNR, CDR2 FQNEAQ (reference sequence). This CDR3 is CASTSSWRVETQYF. The CDR3 DNA is TGTGCCAGCACCTCTTCTTGGCGGGTAGAGACCCAGTACTTC.

On this clonotype: This is likely an artifact of a read error, given a far larger clone one base away. The chain uses TRBV2 and TRBJ2-1; 11 bases are shared with TRBD1. This CDR3 is 14 amino acids long. Unmatched junction bases numbered 6, after V lost 7 bases and J lost 7 bases. The germline V gene encodes CDR1 SNHLY and CDR2 FYNNEI. CDR3 protein: CASKPGQGGNEQFF. CDR3 DNA sequence: TGTGCCAGCAAACCGGGACAGGGGGGGAATGAGCAGTTCTTC.

This clonotype occurred many times. The CDR3 loop is CASSGDVYDGAFF. DNA for the CDR3: TGTGCCAGCAGTGGTGACGTTTATGATGGAGCTTTCTTT. The rearrangement joins TRBV28 to TRBJ1-1; no clear D gene. Germline V gene lookup returns CDR1 MDHEN and CDR2 SYDVKM. The ends were cut back, 5 bases at V and 10 bases at J, with 17 bases in the middle. CDR3 length: 13 amino acids.

This clonotype was recorded once. At one end the junction does not follow the germline gene, possibly because of a read error. The V gene is TRBV7-9, the J gene TRBJ2-1; 12 bases match TRBD2. Per germline, CDR1 SEHNR and CDR2 FQNEAQ (reference sequence). CDR3 length equals 17 residues. The DNA of the CDR3 is TGTGCCAGCAGCTTAGACAGGGCTAGCGGGAGGGCTGATGAGCGGTTCTTC. Translation: CASSLDRASGRADERFF.

The table lists this clonotype with a few counts. The V gene is TRBV30, the J gene TRBJ2-7, with 7 bases that match TRBD2. The CDR3 runs to 12 residues. The V gene's germline CDR1 is GTSNPN and CDR2 SVGIG (reference sequence). V gave up 0 bases and J gave up 9 bases; unmatched junction bases: 5. CDR3 nucleotides: TGTGCCTGGAGTGTACAAGCGGGAAGGCAGTACTTC. Protein sequence: CAWSVQAGRQYF.

This clonotype occurred many times. Written as DNA, the CDR3 is TGTGCCAGTAGGAGACAGGGGAACTACGAGCAGTACTTC. As protein: CASRRQGNYEQYF. The chain employs TRBV19 and TRBJ2-7, with 8 bases fitting TRBD1. The CDR3 runs to 13 residues. The trim removed 6 bases at V and 3 bases at J, leaving 4 bases unmatched. The germline V gene has CDR1 LNHDA and CDR2 SQIVND (reference sequence).

CDR3 amino acids: CASTGTLDFYEQYF. Written as DNA, the CDR3 is TGTGCCAGCACCGGGACGTTGGATTTCTACGAGCAGTACTTC. This chain uses TRBV7-9 with TRBJ2-7, with D perhaps being TRBD1 or TRBD2 (5 bases each). The CDR3 extends over 14 amino acids. Trimming removed 7 bases at V and 3 bases at J, with 16 bases between. The germline gives CDR1 SEHNR, CDR2 FQNEAQ (reference sequence).

V and J are TRBV18 and TRBJ1-1; D is unresolved. Trimming cost V 6 bases and J 3 bases, with 14 bases left between them. The CDR3 sequence is 14 residues long. The germline V gene has CDR1 KGHSH and CDR2 LQKENI. CDR3 DNA sequence: TGTGCCAGCTCTCAAGTACCTGGGGACACTGAAGCTTTCTTT. It specifies CASSQVPGDTEAFF. Full variable domain (rest looked up from reference TRBV18 and TRBJ1-1): NAGVMQNPRHLVRRRGQEARLRCSPMKGHSHVYWYRQLPEEGLKFMVYLQKENIIDESGMPKERFSAEFPKEGPSILRIQQVVRGDSAAYFCASSQVPGDTEAFFGQGTRLTVV.

V usage is TRBV2 and J usage is TRBJ1-1; a weak D match, TRBD1 (6 bases). Germline-derived CDR1 and CDR2 are SNHLY and FYNNEI. V was cut by 3 bases and J by 5 bases, with 13 bases left in between. This CDR3 has 14 residues. The CDR3 here is CASSDGTSVTEAFF. Here the CDR3 DNA reads TGTGCCAGCAGTGACGGGACAAGTGTAACTGAAGCTTTCTTT.

Many counts were recorded for this clonotype. The chain couples TRBV12-3 or TRBV12-4 to TRBJ1-5, with TRBD1 as a possible D gene (6 bases). The V end was cut by 3 bases, the J end by 2 bases, with 11 bases between. The CDR3 extends over 15 amino acids. As DNA, the CDR3 is TGTGCCAGCAGTTTTGGGGGCGCCGGCAATCAGCCCCAGCATTTT. This encodes CASSFGGAGNQPQHF.

This clonotype was detected a few times. CDR3 protein: CASQGGGEKLFF. The DNA of the CDR3 is TGTGCCAGCCAGGGGGGAGGTGAAAAACTGTTTTTT. The chain recombines TRBV6-1 with TRBJ1-4, with 7 positions matching TRBD1. The CDR3 contains 12 residues. Germline lookup yields CDR1 MNHNS and CDR2 SASEGT. The trim removed 8 bases at V and 7 bases at J, leaving 4 bases unmatched.

This clonotype was picked up many times. The gene calls are TRBV24-1 and TRBJ2-7, with D perhaps TRBD1 or TRBD2 (5 bases each). Germline CDR1 is KGHDR and CDR2 is SFDVKD. V was cut by 2 bases and J by 2 bases, with 12 bases left in between. The CDR3 contains 15 residues. The CDR3, as DNA: TGTGCCACCAGTGATTCCGGGACCCCAACCTACGAGCAGTACTTC. Its protein product is CATSDSGTPTYEQYF.